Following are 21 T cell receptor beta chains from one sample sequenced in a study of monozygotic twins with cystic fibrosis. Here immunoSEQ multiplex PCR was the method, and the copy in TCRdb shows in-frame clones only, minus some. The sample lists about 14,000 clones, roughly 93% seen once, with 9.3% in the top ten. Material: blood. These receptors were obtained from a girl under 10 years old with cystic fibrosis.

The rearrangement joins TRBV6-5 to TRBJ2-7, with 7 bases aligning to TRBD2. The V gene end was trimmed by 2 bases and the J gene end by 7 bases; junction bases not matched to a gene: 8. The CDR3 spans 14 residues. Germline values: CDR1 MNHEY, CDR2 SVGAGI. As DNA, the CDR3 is TGTGCCAGCAGTTACGGGCTAGCGGACGGGGAGCAGTACTTC. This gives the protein CASSYGLADGEQYF.

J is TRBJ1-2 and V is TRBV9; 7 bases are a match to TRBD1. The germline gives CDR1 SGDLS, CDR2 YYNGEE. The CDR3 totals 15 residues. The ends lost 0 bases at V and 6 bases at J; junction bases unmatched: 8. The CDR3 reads CASSVGAQGGHGYTF. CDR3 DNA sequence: TGTGCCAGCAGCGTAGGCGCCCAGGGGGGCCATGGCTACACCTTC.

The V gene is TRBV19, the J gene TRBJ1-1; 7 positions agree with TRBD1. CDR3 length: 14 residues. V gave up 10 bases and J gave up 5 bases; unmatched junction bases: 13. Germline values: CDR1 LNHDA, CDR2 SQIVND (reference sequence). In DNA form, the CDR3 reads TGTGCCACAACCCGAACAGGGGATGGAACTGAAGCTTTCTTT. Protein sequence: CATTRTGDGTEAFF.

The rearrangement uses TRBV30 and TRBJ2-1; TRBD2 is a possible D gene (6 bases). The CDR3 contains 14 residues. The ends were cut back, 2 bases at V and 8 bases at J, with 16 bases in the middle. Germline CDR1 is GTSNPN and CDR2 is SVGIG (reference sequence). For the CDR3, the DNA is TGTGCCTGGAGTAGGGACTTCTTGCAGGATGAGCAGTTCTTC. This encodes CAWSRDFLQDEQFF.

CDR3 loop: CASSFSGLNYGYTF. In DNA, the CDR3 is TGCGCCAGCAGCTTTTCGGGACTTAACTATGGCTACACCTTC. The chain links TRBV5-1 to TRBJ1-2, with a weak D call TRBD1 (5 bases). V lost 2 bases, J lost 1 base, and 9 bases lay in between. The germline CDR1 and CDR2 sequences are SGHRS and YFSETQ. The CDR3 sequence is 14 residues long. Full variable domain (rest looked up from reference TRBV5-1 and TRBJ1-2): KAGVTQTPRYLIKTRGQQVTLSCSPISGHRSVSWYQQTPGQGLQFLFEYFSETQRNKGNFPGRFSGRQFSNSRSEMNVSTLELGDSALYLCASSFSGLNYGYTFGSGTRLTVV.

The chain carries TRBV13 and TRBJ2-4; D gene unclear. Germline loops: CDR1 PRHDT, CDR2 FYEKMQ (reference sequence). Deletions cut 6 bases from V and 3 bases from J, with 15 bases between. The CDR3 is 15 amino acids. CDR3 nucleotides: TGTGCCAGCAGTCCTCAATCCATGGGCAAAAACATTCAGTACTTC. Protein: CASSPQSMGKNIQYF.

CDR3 loop: CASSSEVGNEAFF. The CDR3 DNA follows: TGCGCCAGCAGCTCGGAGGTGGGGAATGAAGCTTTCTTT. J is TRBJ1-1 and V is TRBV5-1; D unresolved. V was trimmed by 3 bases and J by 7 bases, leaving 13 bases between them. The CDR3 consists of 13 residues. CDR1 is SGHRS and CDR2 is YFSETQ in the germline V gene.

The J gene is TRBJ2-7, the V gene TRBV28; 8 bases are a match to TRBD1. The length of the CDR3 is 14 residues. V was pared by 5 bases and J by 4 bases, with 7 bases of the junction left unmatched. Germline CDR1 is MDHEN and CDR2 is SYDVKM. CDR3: CASSETGDLYEQYF. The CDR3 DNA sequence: TGTGCCAGCAGTGAGACAGGGGATTTGTACGAGCAGTACTTC.

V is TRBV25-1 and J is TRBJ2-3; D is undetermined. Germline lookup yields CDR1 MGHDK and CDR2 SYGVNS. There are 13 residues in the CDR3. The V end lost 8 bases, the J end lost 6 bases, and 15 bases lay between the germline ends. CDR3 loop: CASHSSGLDTQYF. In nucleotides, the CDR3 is TGTGCCAGCCACTCGTCGGGCCTCGATACGCAGTATTTT.

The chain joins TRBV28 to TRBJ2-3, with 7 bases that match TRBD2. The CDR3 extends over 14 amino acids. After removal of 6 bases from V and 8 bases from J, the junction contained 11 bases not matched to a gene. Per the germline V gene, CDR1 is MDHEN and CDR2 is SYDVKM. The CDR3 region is CASSPGPPGGTQYF. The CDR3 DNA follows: TGTGCCAGCAGCCCGGGACCTCCGGGGGGTACGCAGTATTTT.

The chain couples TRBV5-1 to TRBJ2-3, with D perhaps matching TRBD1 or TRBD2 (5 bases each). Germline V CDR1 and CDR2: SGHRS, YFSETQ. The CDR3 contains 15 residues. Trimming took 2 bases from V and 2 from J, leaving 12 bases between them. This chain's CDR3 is CASSFDSGLTDTQYF. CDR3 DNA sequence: TGCGCCAGCAGCTTTGACAGCGGCCTCACAGATACGCAGTATTTT.

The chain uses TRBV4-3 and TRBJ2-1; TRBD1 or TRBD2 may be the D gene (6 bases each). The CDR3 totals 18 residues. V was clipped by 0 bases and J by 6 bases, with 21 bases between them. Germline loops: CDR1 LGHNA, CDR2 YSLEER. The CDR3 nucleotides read TGCGCCAGCAGCCAAGAAGGGTATGGCGGAGGGGGATCCAATGAGCAGTTCTTC. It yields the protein CASSQEGYGGGGSNEQFF.

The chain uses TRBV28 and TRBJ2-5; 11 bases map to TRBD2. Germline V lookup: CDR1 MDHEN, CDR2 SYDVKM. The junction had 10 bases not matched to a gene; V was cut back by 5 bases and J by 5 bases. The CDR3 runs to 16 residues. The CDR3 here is CASSDHSGTSGETQYF. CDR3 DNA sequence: TGTGCCAGCAGTGACCATTCCGGGACTAGCGGCGAGACCCAGTACTTC. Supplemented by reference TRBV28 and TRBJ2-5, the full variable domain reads DVKVTQSSRYLVKRTGEKVFLECVQDMDHENMFWYRQDPGLGLRLIYFSYDVKMKEKGDIPEGYSVSREKKERFSLILESASTNQTSMYLCASSDHSGTSGETQYFGPGTRLLVL.

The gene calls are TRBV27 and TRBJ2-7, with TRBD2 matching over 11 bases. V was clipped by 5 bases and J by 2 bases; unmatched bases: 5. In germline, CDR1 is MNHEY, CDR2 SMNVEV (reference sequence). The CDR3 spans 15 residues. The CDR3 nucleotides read TGTGCCAGCAGTGGAAGACTAGCGGGACCCTACGAGCAGTACTTC. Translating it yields CASSGRLAGPYEQYF.

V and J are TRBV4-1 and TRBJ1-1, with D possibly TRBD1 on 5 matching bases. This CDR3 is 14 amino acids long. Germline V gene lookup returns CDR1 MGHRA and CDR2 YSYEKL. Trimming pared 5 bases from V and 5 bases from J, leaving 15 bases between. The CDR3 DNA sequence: TGCGCCAGCAGCGAAGCGGGGGTGAGGACTGAAGCTTTCTTT. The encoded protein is CASSEAGVRTEAFF.

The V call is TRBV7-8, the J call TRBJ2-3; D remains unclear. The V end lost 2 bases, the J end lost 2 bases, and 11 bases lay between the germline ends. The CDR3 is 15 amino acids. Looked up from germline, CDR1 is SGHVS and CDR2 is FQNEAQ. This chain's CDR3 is CASSLKIQHTDTQYF. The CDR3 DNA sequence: TGTGCCAGCAGCTTAAAAATCCAGCACACAGATACGCAGTATTTT. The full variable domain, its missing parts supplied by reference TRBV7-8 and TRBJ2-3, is GAGVSQSPRYKVAKRGQDVALRCDPISGHVSLFWYQQALGQGPEFLTYFQNEAQLDKSGLPSDRFFAERPEGSVSTLKIQRTQQEDSAVYLCASSLKIQHTDTQYFGPGTRLTVL.

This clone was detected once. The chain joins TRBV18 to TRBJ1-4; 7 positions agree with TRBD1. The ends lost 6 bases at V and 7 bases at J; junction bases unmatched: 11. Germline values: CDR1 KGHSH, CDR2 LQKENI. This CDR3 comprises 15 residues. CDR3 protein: CASSDEGGFFEKLFF. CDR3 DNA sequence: TGTGCCAGCTCGGATGAAGGGGGCTTTTTTGAAAAACTGTTTTTT.

The CDR3 here is CASSLGSGRAGLNEQFF. The CDR3 region has the DNA TGCGCCAGCAGCTTGGGCAGCGGGAGGGCCGGTTTGAATGAGCAGTTCTTC. This sequence joins TRBV5-1 and TRBJ2-1, with 10 nucleotides matching TRBD2. Germline V gene lookup returns CDR1 SGHRS and CDR2 YFSETQ. The trim removed 0 bases at V and 7 bases at J, leaving 10 bases unmatched. The CDR3 runs 17 residues.

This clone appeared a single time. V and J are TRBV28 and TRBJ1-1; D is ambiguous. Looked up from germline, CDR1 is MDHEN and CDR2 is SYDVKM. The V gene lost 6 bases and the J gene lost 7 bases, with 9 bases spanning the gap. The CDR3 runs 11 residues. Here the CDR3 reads CASSSGSEAFF. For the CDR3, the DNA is TGTGCCAGCAGCTCGGGTAGTGAAGCTTTCTTT.

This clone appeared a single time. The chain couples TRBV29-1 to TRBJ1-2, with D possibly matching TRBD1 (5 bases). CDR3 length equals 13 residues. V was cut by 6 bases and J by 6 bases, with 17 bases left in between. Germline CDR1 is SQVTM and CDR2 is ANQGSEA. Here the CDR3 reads CSVAPGAGNGYTF. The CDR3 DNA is TGCAGCGTCGCTCCCGGGGCAGGGAATGGCTACACCTTC.

The CDR3 sequence: CASTPARGGLGYEQYF. DNA for the CDR3: TGTGCCAGCACCCCAGCCCGGGGGGGTCTCGGCTACGAGCAGTACTTC. The gene calls are TRBV28 and TRBJ2-7; 8 bases agree with TRBD2. V shed 7 bases, J shed 3 bases, and the junction held 14 bases outside the gene matches. Germline CDR1 MDHEN, CDR2 SYDVKM. This CDR3 is built from 16 residues. Complete variable domain (other parts from reference TRBV28 and TRBJ2-7): DVKVTQSSRYLVKRTGEKVFLECVQDMDHENMFWYRQDPGLGLRLIYFSYDVKMKEKGDIPEGYSVSREKKERFSLILESASTNQTSMYLCASTPARGGLGYEQYFGPGTRLTVT.